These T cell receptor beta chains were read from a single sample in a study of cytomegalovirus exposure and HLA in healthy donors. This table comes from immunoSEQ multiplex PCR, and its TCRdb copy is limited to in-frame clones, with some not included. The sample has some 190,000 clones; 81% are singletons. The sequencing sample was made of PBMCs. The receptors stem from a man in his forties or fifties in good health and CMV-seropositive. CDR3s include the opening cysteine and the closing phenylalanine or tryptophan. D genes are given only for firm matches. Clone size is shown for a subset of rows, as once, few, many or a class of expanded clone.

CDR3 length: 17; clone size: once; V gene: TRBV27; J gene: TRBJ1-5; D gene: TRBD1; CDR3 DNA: TGTGCCAGCAGTCAGTCCTGGGACAGCGGTAGCAATCAGCCCCAGCATTTT; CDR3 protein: CASSQSWDSGSNQPQHF
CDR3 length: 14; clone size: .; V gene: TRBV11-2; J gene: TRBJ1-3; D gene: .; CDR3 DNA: TGTGCCAGCAGCTTAGGGGGCTTTGGAAACACCATATATTTT; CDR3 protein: CASSLGGFGNTIYF
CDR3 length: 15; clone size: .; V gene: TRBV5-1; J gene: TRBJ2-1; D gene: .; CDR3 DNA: TGCGCCAGCAGCCCTAGGGGTCGGGGCGGGGATGAGCAGTTCTTC; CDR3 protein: CASSPRGRGGDEQFF
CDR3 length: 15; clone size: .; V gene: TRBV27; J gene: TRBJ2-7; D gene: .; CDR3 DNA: TGTGCCAGCGCGGGCTGGGTAGTGGGAGCTTTTGTGCAGTACTTC; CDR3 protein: CASAGWVVGAFVQYF
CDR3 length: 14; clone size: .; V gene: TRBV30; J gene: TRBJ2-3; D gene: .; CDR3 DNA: TGTGCCTGGAGGGGCCTCGCCAGCACAGATACGCAGTATTTT; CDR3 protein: CAWRGLASTDTQYF
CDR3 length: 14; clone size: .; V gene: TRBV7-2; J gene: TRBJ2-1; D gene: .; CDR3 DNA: TGTGCCAGCAGCCGCGCAGGAGGCTACAATGAGCAGTTCTTC; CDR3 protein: CASSRAGGYNEQFF
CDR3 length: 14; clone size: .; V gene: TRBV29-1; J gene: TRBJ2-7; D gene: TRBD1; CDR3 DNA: TGCAGCGTGCGTGACAGGGGGAGCTCCTACGAGCAGTACTTC; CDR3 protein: CSVRDRGSSYEQYF
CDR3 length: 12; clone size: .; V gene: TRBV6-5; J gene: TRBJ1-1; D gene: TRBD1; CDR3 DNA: TGTGCCAGCGGGACAGGTCGTCAAAAAGCTTTCTTT; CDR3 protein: CASGTGRQKAFF
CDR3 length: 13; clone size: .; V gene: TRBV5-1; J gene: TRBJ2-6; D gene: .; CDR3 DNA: TGCGCCAGCAGTCCCACTGGGGCCAACGTCCTGACTTTC; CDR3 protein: CASSPTGANVLTF
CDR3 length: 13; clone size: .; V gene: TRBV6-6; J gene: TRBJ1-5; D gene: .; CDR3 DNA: TGTGCCAGCGGGGGGTATAGCAATCAGCCCCAGCATTTT; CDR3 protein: CASGGYSNQPQHF
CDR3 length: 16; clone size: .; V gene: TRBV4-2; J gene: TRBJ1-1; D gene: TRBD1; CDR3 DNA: TGTGCCAGCCGTATAGACAGGGGAGGCGGCAGCACTGAAGCTTTCTTT; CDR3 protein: CASRIDRGGGSTEAFF
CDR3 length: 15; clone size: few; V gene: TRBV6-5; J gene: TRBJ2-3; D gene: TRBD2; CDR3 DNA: TGTGCCAGCAGTCCCGGGCCCCCGGGGGGGAATACGCAGTATTTT; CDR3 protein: CASSPGPPGGNTQYF
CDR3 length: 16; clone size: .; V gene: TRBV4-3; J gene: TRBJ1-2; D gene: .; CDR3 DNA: TGCGCCAGCAGCCAGACCCCGGCGGGTAATAACTATGGCTACACCTTC; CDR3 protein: CASSQTPAGNNYGYTF
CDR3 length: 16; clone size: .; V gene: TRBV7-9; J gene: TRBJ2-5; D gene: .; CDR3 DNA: TGTGCCAGCAGCCTTGGTAGGGGGAGGGACCAAGAGACCCAGTACTTC; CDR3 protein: CASSLGRGRDQETQYF
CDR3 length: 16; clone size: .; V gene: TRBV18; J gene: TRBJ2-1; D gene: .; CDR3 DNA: TGTGCCAGCTCACCCACAGGGTCGGGTTTCTACAATGAGCAGTTCTTC; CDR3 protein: CASSPTGSGFYNEQFF
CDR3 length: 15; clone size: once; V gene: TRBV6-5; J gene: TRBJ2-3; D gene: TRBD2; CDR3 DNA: TGTGCCAGCAGGGGGACTAGCGGGGAAAGAGATACGCAGTATTTT; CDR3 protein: CASRGTSGERDTQYF
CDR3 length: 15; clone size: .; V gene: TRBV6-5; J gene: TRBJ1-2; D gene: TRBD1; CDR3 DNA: TGTGCCAGCAGTTTAGGGCGAACAGGGGCCTATGGCTACACCTTC; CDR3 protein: CASSLGRTGAYGYTF
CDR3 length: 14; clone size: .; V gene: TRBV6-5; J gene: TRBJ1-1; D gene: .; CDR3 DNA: TGTGCCAGCAGTTACGCAGGGGTGAACACTGAAGCTTTCTTT; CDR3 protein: CASSYAGVNTEAFF
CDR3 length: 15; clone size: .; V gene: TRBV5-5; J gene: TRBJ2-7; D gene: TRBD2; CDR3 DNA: TGTGCCAGCAGCCACAGAACTAGCGGGAGGGGCGAGCAGTACTTC; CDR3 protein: CASSHRTSGRGEQYF
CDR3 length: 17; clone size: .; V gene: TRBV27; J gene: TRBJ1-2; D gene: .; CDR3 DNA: TGTGCCAGCAGTTTATACGCAGGGTCCTCTGCTAACTATGGCTACACCTTC; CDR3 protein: CASSLYAGSSANYGYTF
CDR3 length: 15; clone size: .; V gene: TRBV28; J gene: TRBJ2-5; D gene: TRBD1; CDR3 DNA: TGTGCCAGCAGTTTAGGGACAGGGATTGGAGAGACCCAGTACTTC; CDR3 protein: CASSLGTGIGETQYF
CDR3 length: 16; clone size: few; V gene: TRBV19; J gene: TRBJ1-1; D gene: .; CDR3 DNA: TGTGCCAGTAGTATACCCAAAACAGGAATGAACACTGAAGCTTTCTTT; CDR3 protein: CASSIPKTGMNTEAFF
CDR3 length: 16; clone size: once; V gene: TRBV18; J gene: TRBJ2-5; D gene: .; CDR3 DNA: TGTGCCAGCTCACCACCTCGAGTAACCTTCCAAGAGACCCAGTACTTC; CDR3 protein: CASSPPRVTFQETQYF
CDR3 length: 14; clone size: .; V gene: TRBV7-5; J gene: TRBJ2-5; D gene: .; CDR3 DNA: TGTGTCAGAAGCACCCGGACAGGCCAAGAGACCCAGTACTTC; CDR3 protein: CVRSTRTGQETQYF
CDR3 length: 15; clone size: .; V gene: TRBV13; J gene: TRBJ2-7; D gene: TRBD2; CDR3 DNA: TGTGCCAGCAGCGCATGGCGGGGGGCCCCTCGAGAGCAGTACTTC; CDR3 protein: CASSAWRGAPREQYF
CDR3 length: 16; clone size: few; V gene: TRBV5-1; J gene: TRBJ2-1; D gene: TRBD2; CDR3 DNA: TGCGCCAGCAGCTTGGCCACGACTAGCGTCTCGGGTGAGCAGTTCTTC; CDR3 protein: CASSLATTSVSGEQFF
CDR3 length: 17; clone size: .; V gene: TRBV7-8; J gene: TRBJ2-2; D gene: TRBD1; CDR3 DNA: TGTGCCAGCAGCTTACGACAGGGGAAAGCATACACCGGGGAGCTGTTTTTT; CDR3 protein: CASSLRQGKAYTGELFF
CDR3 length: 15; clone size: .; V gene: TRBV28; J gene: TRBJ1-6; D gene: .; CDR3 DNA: TGTGCCAGCAGTTTATATGGGGGCCCTAATTCACCCCTCCACTTT; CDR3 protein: CASSLYGGPNSPLHF
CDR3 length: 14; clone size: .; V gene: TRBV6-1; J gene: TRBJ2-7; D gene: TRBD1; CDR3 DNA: TGTGCCAGCAGTGTAACCGGGACAGACTACGAGCAGTACTTC; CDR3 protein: CASSVTGTDYEQYF
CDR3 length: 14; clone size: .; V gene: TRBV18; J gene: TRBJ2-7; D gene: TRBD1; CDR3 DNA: TGTGCCAGCTCAACTTCCGGGACAGGGGGGGAGCAGTACTTC; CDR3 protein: CASSTSGTGGEQYF
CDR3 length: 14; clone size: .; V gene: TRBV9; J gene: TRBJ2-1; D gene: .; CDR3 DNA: TGTGCCAGCAGCGTAGCAAGCCAATCTTATGAGCAGTTCTTC; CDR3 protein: CASSVASQSYEQFF
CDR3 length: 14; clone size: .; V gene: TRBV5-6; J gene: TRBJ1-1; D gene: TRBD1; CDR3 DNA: TGTGCCAGCACCGACGACAGGGAGAACACTGAAGCTTTCTTT; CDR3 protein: CASTDDRENTEAFF
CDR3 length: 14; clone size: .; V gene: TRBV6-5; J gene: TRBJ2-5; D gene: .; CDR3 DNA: TGTGCCAGCAGTGCCCAACAGTTACAAGAGACCCAGTACTTC; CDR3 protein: CASSAQQLQETQYF
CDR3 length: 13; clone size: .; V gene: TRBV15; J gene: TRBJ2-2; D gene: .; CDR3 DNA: TGTGCCACCAGCATACGGTACACCGGGGAGCTGTTTTTT; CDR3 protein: CATSIRYTGELFF
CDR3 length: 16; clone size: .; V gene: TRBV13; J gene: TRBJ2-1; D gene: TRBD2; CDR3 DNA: TGTGCCAGCAGCTTAATCCCTACGGGAGGGTGGAATGAGCAGTTCTTC; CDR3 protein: CASSLIPTGGWNEQFF
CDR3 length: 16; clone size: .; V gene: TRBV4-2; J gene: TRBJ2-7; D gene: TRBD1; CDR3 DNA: TGTGCCAGCAGCCAACGTAGACAGGGGAGCTCCTACGAGCAGTACTTC; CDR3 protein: CASSQRRQGSSYEQYF
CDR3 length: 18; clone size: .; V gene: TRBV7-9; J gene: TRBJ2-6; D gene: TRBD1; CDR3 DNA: TGTGCCAGCAGCTTAGGGGGGACAGGGGTCTCTGGGGCCAACGTCCTGACTTTC; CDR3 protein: CASSLGGTGVSGANVLTF
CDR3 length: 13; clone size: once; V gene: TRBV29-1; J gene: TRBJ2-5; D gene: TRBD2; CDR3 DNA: TGCAGCGTTGATTGGGGGGGAAAAGAGACCCAGTACTTC; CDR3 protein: CSVDWGGKETQYF
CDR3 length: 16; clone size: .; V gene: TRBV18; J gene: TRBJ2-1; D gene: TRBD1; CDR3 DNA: TGTGCCAGCTCACCAGGTTTGGGGACAGGGGGCAATGAGCAGTTCTTC; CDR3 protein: CASSPGLGTGGNEQFF
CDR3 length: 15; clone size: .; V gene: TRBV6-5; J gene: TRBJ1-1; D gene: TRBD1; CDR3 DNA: TGTGCCAGCAGTTACCCCGGACAGGGTGTCACTGAAGCTTTCTTT; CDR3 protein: CASSYPGQGVTEAFF
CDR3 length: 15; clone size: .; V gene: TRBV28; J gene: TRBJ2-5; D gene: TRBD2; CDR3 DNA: TGTGCCAGCAGTCCGTATGAGGGGAGGGAGGAGACCCAGTACTTC; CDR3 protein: CASSPYEGREETQYF
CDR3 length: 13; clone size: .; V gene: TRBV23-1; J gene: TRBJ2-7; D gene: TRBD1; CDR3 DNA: TGCGCCAGCAGTCAGAGGGGGCGGTACGAGCAGTACTTC; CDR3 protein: CASSQRGRYEQYF
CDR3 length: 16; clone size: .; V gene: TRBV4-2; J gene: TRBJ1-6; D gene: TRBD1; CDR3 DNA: TGTGCCAGCAGCCAACGCGAGGGGGCTGGTAATTCACCCCTCCACTTT; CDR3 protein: CASSQREGAGNSPLHF
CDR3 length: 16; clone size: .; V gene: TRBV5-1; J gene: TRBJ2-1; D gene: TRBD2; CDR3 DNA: TGCGCCAGCAGCTTGGCCGTGAGTAGCGGGGACCATGAGCAGTTCTTC; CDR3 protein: CASSLAVSSGDHEQFF
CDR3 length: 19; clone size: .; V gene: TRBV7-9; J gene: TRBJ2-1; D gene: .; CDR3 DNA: TGTGCCAGCAGCTTGGCACTCCCAGGGTGGGTTCAACCCTACAATGAGCAGTTCTTC; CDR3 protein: CASSLALPGWVQPYNEQFF
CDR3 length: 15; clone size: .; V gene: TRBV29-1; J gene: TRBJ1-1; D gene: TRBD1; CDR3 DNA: TGCAGCGTCTGGAGGGCCGGGACAGTGAACACTGAAGCTTTCTTT; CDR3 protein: CSVWRAGTVNTEAFF
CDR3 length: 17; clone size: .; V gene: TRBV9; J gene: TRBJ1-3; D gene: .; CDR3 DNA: TGTGCCAGCAGCGTGGCAGGGGCTACCTTCTCTGGAAACACCATATATTTT; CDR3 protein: CASSVAGATFSGNTIYF
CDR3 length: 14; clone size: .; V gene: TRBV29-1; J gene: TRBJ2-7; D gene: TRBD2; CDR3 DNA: TGCAGCGTTGAAGAACGAGCGGGATATGGCGAGCAGTACTTC; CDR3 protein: CSVEERAGYGEQYF
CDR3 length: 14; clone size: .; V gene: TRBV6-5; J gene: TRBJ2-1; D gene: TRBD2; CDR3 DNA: TGTGCCAGCATATCGGGACTACCCTACAATGAGCAGTTCTTC; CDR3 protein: CASISGLPYNEQFF
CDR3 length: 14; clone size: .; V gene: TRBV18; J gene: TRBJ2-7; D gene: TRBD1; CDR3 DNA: TGTGCCAGCTCAGTCGGGACAGGGGCCTACGAGCAGTACTTC; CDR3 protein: CASSVGTGAYEQYF
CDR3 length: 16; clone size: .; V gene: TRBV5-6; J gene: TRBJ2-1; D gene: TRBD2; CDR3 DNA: TGTGCCAGCAGCGGGCTCCAGAGACTAGCGGGAGGTGAGCAGTTCTTC; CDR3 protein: CASSGLQRLAGGEQFF
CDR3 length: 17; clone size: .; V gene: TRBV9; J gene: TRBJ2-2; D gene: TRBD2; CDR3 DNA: TGTGCCAGCAGCGTTCGAGCGGGAGGGGGGAACACCGGGGAGCTGTTTTTT; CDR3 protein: CASSVRAGGGNTGELFF
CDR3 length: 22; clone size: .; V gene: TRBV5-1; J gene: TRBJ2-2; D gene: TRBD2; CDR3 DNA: TGCGCCAGCAGCCACAGGACTGGGACTAGCGGGAACCGCTCGCCTTACACCGGGGAGCTGTTTTTT; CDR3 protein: CASSHRTGTSGNRSPYTGELFF
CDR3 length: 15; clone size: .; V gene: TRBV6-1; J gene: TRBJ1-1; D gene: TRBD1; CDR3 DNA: TGTGCCAGCAGTGTTGGGACAGGGTTGAACACTGAAGCTTTCTTT; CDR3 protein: CASSVGTGLNTEAFF
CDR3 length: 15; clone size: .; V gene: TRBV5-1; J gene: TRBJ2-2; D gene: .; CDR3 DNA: TGCGCCAGCAGGGGGGGGCCGACGAACACCGGGGAGCTGTTTTTT; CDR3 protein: CASRGGPTNTGELFF
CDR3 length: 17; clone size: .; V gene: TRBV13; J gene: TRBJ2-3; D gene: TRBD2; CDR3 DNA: TGTGCCAGCAGCTTAGGCTCGGAGCTAGCGGACACAGATACGCAGTATTTT; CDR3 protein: CASSLGSELADTDTQYF
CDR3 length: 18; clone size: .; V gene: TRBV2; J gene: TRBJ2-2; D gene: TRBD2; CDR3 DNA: TGTGCCAGCAGCAAAAGCGGGAGGGCCTCTCTGAACACCGGGGAGCTGTTTTTT; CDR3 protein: CASSKSGRASLNTGELFF
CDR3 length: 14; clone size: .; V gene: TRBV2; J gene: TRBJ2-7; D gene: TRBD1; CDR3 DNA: TGTGCCAGCAGTGTTGAGGGGGCAGTCTACGAGCAGTACTTC; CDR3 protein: CASSVEGAVYEQYF
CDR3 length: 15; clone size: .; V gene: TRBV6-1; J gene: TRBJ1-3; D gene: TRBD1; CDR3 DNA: TGTGCCAGCAGTGAAGGGACAGGGGGTGGAAACACCATATATTTT; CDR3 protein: CASSEGTGGGNTIYF
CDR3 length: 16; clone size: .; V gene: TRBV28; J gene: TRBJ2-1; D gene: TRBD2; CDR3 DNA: TGTGCCAGCAGTCTTATTGGACTAGGCGGGGCTTATGAGCAGTTCTTC; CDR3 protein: CASSLIGLGGAYEQFF